Below are 24 T cell receptor beta chains sequenced from a single sample in a study of shared clonotypes between healthy human individuals. Data came from immunoSEQ multiplex PCR; TCRdb stores just in-frame clones and leaves some out. The sample records about 1 million clones, around 76% being singletons. Sample: memory CD4+ T cells sorted from blood. Subset denoted: CD45RA-negative fraction. The receptor set was obtained from a young man in good health.

A remark on this clone: Other DNA sequences of this sample code for an identical CDR3. The J gene is TRBJ1-1, the V gene TRBV7-3; weak D call: TRBD1 (5 bases). The CDR3 totals 14 residues. In germline, CDR1 is SGHTA, CDR2 FQGTGA. V lost 5 bases, J lost 0 bases, and 10 bases lay in between. The CDR3 DNA reads as TGTGCCAGCAGCCCAGGGCGCCTGAACACTGAAGCTTTCTTT. Amino acids: CASSPGRLNTEAFF.

The chain joins TRBV5-4 to TRBJ2-5, with 7 bases aligning to TRBD2. V gave up 6 bases and J gave up 2 bases; unmatched junction bases: 7. Germline values: CDR1 SGHNT, CDR2 YYREEE (reference sequence). This CDR3 comprises 14 residues. The CDR3 reads CASNEAGGQETQYF. The CDR3 DNA reads TGTGCCAGCAACGAGGCCGGGGGGCAAGAGACCCAGTACTTC.

This sequence joins TRBV2 and TRBJ2-1, with 7 bases aligning to TRBD2. Germline CDR1 SNHLY, CDR2 FYNNEI. V trimming: 10 bases; J trimming: 5 bases; junction bases outside the gene matches: 11. This CDR3 region has 14 residues. CDR3 loop: CAISGRGKNNEQFF. DNA of the CDR3: TGTGCCATCTCTGGGAGGGGTAAAAACAATGAGCAGTTCTTC.

V usage is TRBV5-4 and J usage is TRBJ2-6; TRBD2 might be the D (5 bases). With 0 bases removed from V and 3 bases from J, the gap between germline ends came to 10 bases. There are 16 residues in the CDR3. Germline V CDR1 and CDR2: SGHNT, YYREEE (reference sequence). In DNA form, the CDR3 reads TGTGCCAGCAGCTTGGGGTGGGAGAGTGGGGCCAACGTCCTGACTTTC. Its translation is CASSLGWESGANVLTF. The whole variable domain, filled in from reference TRBV5-4 and TRBJ2-6, reads ETGVTQSPTHLIKTRGQQVTLRCSSQSGHNTVSWYQQALGQGPQFIFQYYREEENGRGNFPPRFSGLQFPNYSSELNVNALELDDSALYLCASSLGWESGANVLTFGAGSRLTVL.

The chain carries TRBV7-2 and TRBJ2-3, with 10 bases identical to TRBD2. V shed 1 base, J shed 3 bases, and the junction held 7 bases outside the gene matches. This CDR3 spans 17 amino acids. CDR1 and CDR2 (germline): SGHTA, FQGNSA. CDR3 in DNA: TGTGCCAGCAGCTTAGAGGGTAGCGGGAGGACGACAGATACGCAGTATTTT. Residues: CASSLEGSGRTTDTQYF.

V is TRBV7-9 and J is TRBJ2-5; no clear D gene. The V end lost 2 bases, the J end lost 3 bases, and 13 bases lay between the germline ends. Germline loops: CDR1 SEHNR, CDR2 FQNEAQ (reference sequence). The CDR3 has 15 amino acids. The CDR3 reads CASSLMFADKETQYF. The DNA for the CDR3 is TGTGCCAGCAGCTTAATGTTCGCAGATAAAGAGACCCAGTACTTC.

This chain uses TRBV5-1 with TRBJ2-4; 8 positions match TRBD2. This CDR3 comprises 15 residues. CDR1 is SGHRS and CDR2 is YFSETQ in the germline V gene. J was trimmed by 1 base and V by 5 bases; bases with no gene match: 5. The CDR3 region is CASRYGGAAKNIQYF. The CDR3 DNA is TGCGCCAGCAGATACGGGGGGGCCGCCAAAAACATTCAGTACTTC.

The chain uses TRBV9 and TRBJ2-3; 8 bases are shared with TRBD2. CDR1 and CDR2 from the germline V gene are SGDLS and YYNGEE. This CDR3 is 16 amino acids long. The J segment lost 4 bases and the V segment lost 3 bases, leaving 10 bases of the junction unmatched. The CDR3 loop is CASSGDGRARADTQYF. CDR3 nucleotides: TGTGCCAGCAGCGGAGACGGGAGGGCCCGGGCAGATACGCAGTATTTT.

This clone was seen just once. The chain recombines TRBV5-5 with TRBJ1-4; 7 bases fit TRBD1. After removal of 1 base from V and 6 bases from J, the junction contained 6 bases not matched to a gene. The CDR3 runs 15 residues. CDR1 is SGHKS and CDR2 is YYEKEE in the germline V gene (reference sequence). CDR3 sequence (DNA): TGTGCCAGCAGCTTGCTGGGACAGAGCGATGAAAAACTGTTTTTT. Its translation: CASSLLGQSDEKLFF.

The chain links TRBV25-1 to TRBJ2-7, with D perhaps matching TRBD1 (6 bases). Germline V CDR1 and CDR2: MGHDK, SYGVNS. The germline V and J ends were trimmed by 4 bases and 3 bases, with 7 bases remaining between them. CDR3 length equals 12 residues. The CDR3 coding sequence is TGTGCCAGCAGTGTACAGGGCTACGAGCAGTACTTC. It translates to CASSVQGYEQYF.

This clone was counted between two and nine times. The rearrangement joins TRBV11-2 to TRBJ1-6, with 7 bases identical to TRBD1. The V and J ends lost 6 bases and 6 bases, in that order; junction bases with no gene match: 2. The CDR3 sequence is 13 residues long. CDR1 and CDR2 (germline): SGHAT, FQNNGV. The CDR3: CASRGQINSPLHF. Here the CDR3 DNA reads TGTGCCAGCAGGGGACAGATTAATTCACCCCTCCACTTT.

This clone was found once. V gene TRBV2 combines with J gene TRBJ1-6; D not certain. Germline values: CDR1 SNHLY, CDR2 FYNNEI. The CDR3 covers 16 residues. Trimming left V 1 base short and J 5 bases short, with 12 bases between. CDR3 nucleotides: TGTGCCAGCAGTGAAGGGACCCCCGCCAATAATTCACCCCTCCACTTT. As protein: CASSEGTPANNSPLHF. The whole variable domain, remainder taken from reference TRBV2 and TRBJ1-6, is EPEVTQTPSHQVTQMGQEVILRCVPISNHLYFYWYRQILGQKVEFLVSFYNNEISEKSEIFDDQFSVERPDGSNFTLKIRSTKLEDSAMYFCASSEGTPANNSPLHFGNGTRLTVT.

This clone was picked up many times. This rearrangement joins TRBV10-3 to TRBJ2-5, with D maybe TRBD1 (5 bases). CDR1 is ENHRY and CDR2 is SYGVKD in the germline V gene. The CDR3 runs 13 residues. V gave up 7 bases and J gave up 1 base, with 10 bases separating them. The CDR3 coding sequence is TGTGCCATCACTGGACAACTCCAAGAGACCCAGTACTTC. Its protein is CAITGQLQETQYF.

The chain joins TRBV6-1 to TRBJ1-4; D remains unclear. The CDR3 extends over 15 amino acids. Germline V gene sequence: CDR1 MNHNS, CDR2 SASEGT. V lost 3 bases and J 0 bases, leaving 8 bases between the germline ends. Here the CDR3 DNA reads TGTGCCAGCAGTGAGACCCTGGCAACTAATGAAAAACTGTTTTTT. Translated, it gives CASSETLATNEKLFF.

As regards this clone: One base away lies a much larger clone, so this may be a sequencing read error. Other nucleotide sequences in the sample specify the same CDR3. CDR3 coding DNA: TGTGCCAGCAGCTCAACCTACGAGCAGTACTTC. Its protein product is CASSSTYEQYF. V usage is TRBV11-2 and J usage is TRBJ2-7; the D is unclear. Looked up from germline, CDR1 is SGHAT and CDR2 is FQNNGV. V shed 4 bases and J shed 2 bases, with 3 bases lying between them. This CDR3 is built from 11 residues.

The rearrangement links TRBV5-5 to TRBJ1-4; 7 bases are a match to TRBD1. The germline V gene has CDR1 SGHKS and CDR2 YYEKEE (reference sequence). The CDR3 has 15 residues. Trimming took 4 bases from V and 6 from J; bases not matched to a gene: 9. In DNA, the CDR3 is TGTGCCAGCAGCCCGACGACAGGGCCGGATGAAAAACTGTTTTTT. Translated: CASSPTTGPDEKLFF.

This clone has a count of ten or more. The J gene is TRBJ2-7, the V gene TRBV7-8; 10 bases map to TRBD1. J gave up 6 bases and V 5 bases, and 19 bases lay outside the gene matches. Germline-derived CDR1 and CDR2 are SGHVS and FQNEAQ. The CDR3 runs 18 residues. The CDR3 DNA sequence: TGTGCCAGCAGCCCCATCCCACGTGGACAGGGGGTTTCGGTCGAGCAGTACTTC. This gives the protein CASSPIPRGQGVSVEQYF.

The chain has TRBV5-6 and TRBJ1-1, with a tentative D call TRBD1 (5 bases). CDR3 length equals 12 residues. Germline V gives CDR1 SGHDT, CDR2 YYEEEE. Trimming shortened V by 2 bases and J by 11 bases, and 13 bases separated the two germline ends. This CDR3 is CASSFPAGHAFF. The CDR3 DNA reads TGTGCCAGCAGCTTCCCGGCAGGGCATGCTTTCTTT.

The chain combines TRBV11-2 with TRBJ2-7; no clear D gene. Germline CDR1 SGHAT, CDR2 FQNNGV. V gave up 5 bases and J gave up 6 bases, with 20 bases separating them. The CDR3 is 15 amino acids. CDR3: CASSQRWNTPGEQYF. CDR3 DNA: TGTGCCAGCAGCCAACGCTGGAACACCCCCGGCGAGCAGTACTTC. The full variable domain, completed using reference TRBV11-2 and TRBJ2-7, is EAGVAQSPRYKIIEKRQSVAFWCNPISGHATLYWYQQILGQGPKLLIQFQNNGVVDDSQLPKDRFSAERLKGVDSTLKIQPAKLEDSAVYLCASSQRWNTPGEQYFGPGTRLTVT.

This rearrangement joins TRBV18 to TRBJ2-2; D is perhaps TRBD1 or TRBD2 (5 bases each). The germline V gene encodes CDR1 KGHSH and CDR2 LQKENI. Trimming left V 6 bases short and J 2 bases short, with 13 bases between. There are 15 residues in the CDR3. The CDR3 loop reads CASSRGFPNTGELFF. CDR3 DNA sequence: TGTGCCAGCTCCCGGGGCTTTCCCAACACCGGGGAGCTGTTTTTT.

This clone was found a few times. This chain uses TRBV30 with TRBJ2-2; D remains unclear. The CDR3 consists of 11 residues. Germline CDR1 reads GTSNPN; CDR2 reads SVGIG (reference sequence). V was trimmed by 7 bases and J by 7 bases, leaving 10 bases between them. The CDR3 protein is CASGRVGELFF. The CDR3 DNA sequence: TGTGCCTCGGGTAGGGTCGGGGAGCTGTTTTTT.

This clone was detected a few times. The chain recombines TRBV28 with TRBJ2-2; TRBD2 agrees at 13 bases. V shed 6 bases and J 4 bases; nucleotides not matched to a gene: 8. Looked up from germline, CDR1 is MDHEN and CDR2 is SYDVKM. This CDR3 spans 17 amino acids. CDR3 sequence reads: CASRTEGLAGFTGELFF. CDR3 in DNA: TGTGCCAGCAGAACCGAGGGACTAGCGGGATTCACCGGGGAGCTGTTTTTT.

J is TRBJ2-3 and V is TRBV4-3, with 9 bases fitting TRBD2. The ends lost 0 bases at V and 0 bases at J; junction bases unmatched: 7. The CDR3 contains 18 residues. Germline lookup yields CDR1 LGHNA and CDR2 YSLEER. As DNA, the CDR3 is TGCGCCAGCAGCCAAGAACCTAGCGGGATCTCTAGCACAGATACGCAGTATTTT. Translated: CASSQEPSGISSTDTQYF.

This clone turned up a few times. V and J are TRBV6-5 and TRBJ1-2; D not resolved. The CDR3 has 14 residues. CDR1 is MNHEY, CDR2 SVGAGI, per germline. V shed 1 base and J shed 6 bases, with 12 bases lying between them. As DNA, the CDR3 is TGTGCCAGCAGTTACTACCAGGATAGTGATGGCTACACCTTC. This sequence encodes CASSYYQDSDGYTF.